The 5 T cell receptor beta chains below all came from one sample that was sequenced in a study of T cells after yellow fever vaccination. TCRdb re-called the 5' RACE reads with MiXCR, one entry per CDR3 protein. The repertoire holds 250,000 to 400,000 distinct CDR3 sequences, with approximately 4.3% as singletons. The specimen was PBMCs, collected 15 days after the yellow fever booster vaccination. The source is a man younger than 35 who received the YFV17D yellow fever vaccine.

There are many counts of this clonotype. The chain combines TRBV5-6 with TRBJ2-5; no reliable D call. The CDR3 consists of 13 residues. Germline loops: CDR1 SGHDT, CDR2 YYEEEE. V was clipped by 4 bases and J by 1 base, with 8 bases between them. The CDR3 region is CASSPALQETQYF. The CDR3 bases are TGTGCCAGCAGCCCAGCCCTCCAAGAGACCCAGTACTTC.

V and J are TRBV20-1 and TRBJ1-2; D remains ambiguous. V gave up 6 bases and J gave up 0 bases, with 17 bases separating them. Germline values: CDR1 DFQATT, CDR2 SNEGSKA (reference sequence). The CDR3 has 15 amino acids. CDR3: CSAPLWASANYGYTF. The DNA of the CDR3 is TGCAGTGCCCCACTTTGGGCCTCAGCTAACTATGGCTACACCTTC.

The genes are TRBV5-1 and TRBJ2-6, with D maybe TRBD1 (6 bases). The CDR3 contains 18 residues. V gave up 4 bases and J gave up 2 bases, with 19 bases separating them. CDR1 is SGHRS and CDR2 is YFSETQ in the germline V gene. The CDR3 region has the DNA TGCGCCAGCAGCGTACAGGGTCCCGGGGCCACTGGGGCCAACGTCCTGACTTTC. Protein: CASSVQGPGATGANVLTF.

The table lists this clonotype with many counts. The genes are TRBV10-3 and TRBJ2-7; D unresolved. In germline, CDR1 is ENHRY, CDR2 SYGVKD. Trimming took 5 bases from V and 4 from J, leaving 9 bases between them. This CDR3 comprises 12 residues. The CDR3 here is CAISHPGYEQYF. The CDR3 DNA reads as TGTGCCATCAGTCATCCTGGTTACGAGCAGTACTTC.

A few counts support this clonotype. The V and J genes are TRBV3-1 and TRBJ1-2; D unclear. Between the trimmed V and J ends, which lost 2 bases and 3 bases, there was a span of 4 bases. The CDR3 has 12 amino acids. Germline V gene lookup returns CDR1 LGHDT and CDR2 YNNKEL (reference sequence). CDR3 nucleotide sequence: TGTGCCAGCAGCCAACTCGACTATGGCTACACCTTC. Translated: CASSQLDYGYTF.